The rows below give T cell receptor beta chains drawn from one sample of a study of blood T cell repertoires in COVID-19. Clones were read by immunoSEQ multiplex PCR, and TCRdb kept only the in-frame ones, dropping some. There are 150,000 to 180,000 clones in the sample; around 90% occur only once, and 0.5% to 0.6% lies in the top ten. The material sequenced was peripheral blood. Receptors were obtained from a man in his fifties or sixties with acute or convalescent COVID-19. Both conserved end residues are part of each CDR3. The D gene is left open where the match is weak. Rows may omit the clone size; those that give it use once, few, many or a size class.

j_call d_call v_call clone_size cdr3_aa cdr3_nt
TRBJ1-3 NA TRBV7-8 NA CASSTGGFSGNTIYF TGTGCCAGCAGCACCGGAGGCTTCTCTGGAAACACCATATATTTT
TRBJ2-7 NA TRBV5-1 NA CASSSAGRNYEQYF TGCGCCAGCAGCTCGGCGGGACGCAACTACGAGCAGTACTTC
TRBJ2-7 NA TRBV10-3 NA CAISPRDHYEQYF TGTGCCATCTCCCCCAGGGATCACTACGAGCAGTACTTC
TRBJ1-2 NA TRBV25-1 NA CASSPGGLKAGYGYTF TGTGCCAGCTCCCCCGGCGGCCTAAAAGCGGGCTATGGCTACACCTTC
TRBJ2-1 TRBD2 TRBV28 NA CASSLSSGRVNEQFF TGTGCCAGCAGTTTATCTAGCGGGAGAGTCAATGAGCAGTTCTTC
TRBJ2-6 NA TRBV7-2 NA CASSSKSSGANVLTF TGTGCCAGCTCGTCCAAGAGCTCTGGGGCCAACGTCCTGACTTTC
TRBJ2-7 TRBD1 TRBV5-1 NA CASSPGTDSISYEQYF TGCGCCAGCAGCCCCGGGACAGATTCAATTTCCTACGAGCAGTACTTC
TRBJ1-5 NA TRBV27 NA CASSFEGSTNQPQHF TGTGCCAGCAGTTTTGAGGGTTCAACTAATCAGCCCCAGCATTTT
TRBJ1-2 TRBD1 TRBV19 NA CASSEMGQGFNYGYTF TGTGCCAGTAGCGAAATGGGACAGGGCTTTAACTATGGCTACACCTTC
TRBJ2-3 NA TRBV11-2 NA CASSSSGFRTYF TGTGCCAGCAGCTCAAGCGGGTTCAGGACATATTTT
TRBJ1-1 NA TRBV3-1/TRBV3-2 NA CASSQSAHNRDGAFF TGTGCCAGCAGCCAATCCGCCCACAACAGGGACGGAGCTTTCTTT
TRBJ1-1 TRBD1 TRBV7-9 few CASSPTGATEAFF TGTGCCAGCAGTCCAACAGGGGCCACTGAAGCTTTCTTT
TRBJ2-2 TRBD1 TRBV5-1 NA CASSLTGDTNTGELFF TGCGCCAGCAGCTTGACAGGGGACACGAACACCGGGGAGCTGTTTTTT
TRBJ1-5 NA TRBV28 NA CASSLFETEPNQPQHF TGTGCCAGCAGTTTATTCGAGACAGAACCTAATCAGCCCCAGCATTTT